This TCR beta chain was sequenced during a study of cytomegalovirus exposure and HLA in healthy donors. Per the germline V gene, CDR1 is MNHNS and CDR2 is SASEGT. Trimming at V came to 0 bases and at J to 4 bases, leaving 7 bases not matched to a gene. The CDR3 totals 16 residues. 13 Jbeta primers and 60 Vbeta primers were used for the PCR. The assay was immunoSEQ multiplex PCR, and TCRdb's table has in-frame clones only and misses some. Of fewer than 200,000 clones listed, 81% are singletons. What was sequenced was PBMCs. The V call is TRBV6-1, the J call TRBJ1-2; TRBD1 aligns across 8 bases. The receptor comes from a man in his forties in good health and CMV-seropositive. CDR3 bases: TGTGCCAGCAGTGAAGCAGGGGCAGGGGGCTCCTATGGCTACACCTTC. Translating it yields CASSEAGAGGSYGYTF.